This T cell receptor beta chain was retrieved from a study of T cell repertoires in cytomegalovirus infection. About this clonotype: What it recognizes is unknown.

TCRdb analysed the reads with MiXCR anew, one entry per CDR3 protein. The data hold roughly 570,000 distinct CDR3 sequences, with just under 40% observed a single time. The CDR3 extends over 13 amino acids. V lost 2 bases to trimming and J lost 4 bases, with 9 bases between them. The germline V gene has CDR1 MGHRA and CDR2 YSYEKL. V gene TRBV4-1 combines with J gene TRBJ2-7; D tentatively reads TRBD1 or TRBD2 (5 bases each). The sample in question was cultured PBMCs, obtained from culture after CMV antigen stimulation. This receptor was taken from a human donor in good health (CMV status not recorded). Some clones in this sample may be carry-over from other donors' samples. In DNA form, the CDR3 reads TGCGCCAGCAGCCAACGAGAGGGGTACGAGCAGTACTTC. Its translation: CASSQREGYEQYF.